This TCR beta chain was identified in a study of Ad26.COV2.S vaccination and SARS-CoV-2 variants. Here immunoSEQ multiplex PCR was the method, and the copy in TCRdb shows in-frame clones only, minus some. The sample contains around 320,000 clones, around 84% of which appear only once. Overall study results and limits: Breadth and depth estimates from TCRs may understate total T cell responses. Vaccine recipients surpassed placebo recipients in spike-specific TCR breadth.

Treatment described: 19 received Ad26.COV2.S at low or high dose, single or two shots; 5 received placebo; per-sample allocation not given. Sampling was performed 63 days after the first vaccine or placebo injection. Whoever gave the sample was an adult aged 18-55 years in Boston. As for this clone: Antigen: not known.

The CDR3 has 17 residues. Trimming cost V 5 bases and J 0 bases, with 17 bases left between them. Germline assignment: CDR1 GTSNPN and CDR2 SVGIG (reference sequence). The sequence was obtained from a person aged 18-60 years who received the Ad26.COV2.S COVID-19 vaccine or a placebo. The chain employs TRBV30 and TRBJ1-6; tentative D call: TRBD1 (6 bases). The sequences come from peripheral blood, collected in a trial of Ad26.COV2.S vaccine versus placebo. The CDR3, as DNA: TGTGCCTGGCAAGGGGACACCTCTAGCTCCTATAATTCACCCCTCCACTTT. It translates to CAWQGDTSSSYNSPLHF.